Listed below are T cell receptor beta chains from one sample, sequenced in a study of CD8 T cells in Susac syndrome. TCRdb re-called the immunoSEQ multiplex PCR reads with MiXCR, one entry per CDR3 protein. Counted here are approximately 130,000 distinct CDR3 sequences, around 91% occurring once; the ten biggest clones make up over 0.2%. Material: CD8+ T cells from PBMCs. These receptors all come from a human donor with multiple sclerosis. The CDR3 runs from the conserved cysteine through the conserved F or W. The D gene is left open where the match is weak. Clone size appears in some rows only: once, few, many, or a class for an expanded clone.

V gene	clone size	J gene	D gene	CDR3 protein	CDR3 DNA
TRBV7-2	-	TRBJ1-5	-	CASSPGFSNQPQHF	TGTGCCAGCAGCCCGGGATTTAGCAATCAGCCCCAGCATTTT
TRBV4-1	-	TRBJ2-1	TRBD2	CASSQGTSGEQFF	TGCGCCAGCAGCCAAGGGACTAGCGGAGAGCAGTTCTTC
TRBV9	few	TRBJ1-5	-	CASSAQDGVWDNQPQHF	TGTGCCAGCAGCGCCCAGGACGGGGTGTGGGACAATCAGCCCCAGCATTTT
TRBV27	once	TRBJ1-5	-	CASSPLNNNQPQHF	TGTGCCAGCAGTCCTCTTAACAACAATCAGCCCCAGCATTTT
TRBV12-3/TRBV12-4	-	TRBJ2-7	-	CASSLDRGYYEQYF	TGTGCCAGCAGTTTAGATAGGGGCTACTACGAGCAGTACTTC
TRBV4-1	-	TRBJ2-7	-	CASSHHDTYEQYF	TGCGCCAGCAGCCACCACGACACCTACGAGCAGTACTTC
TRBV20-1	-	TRBJ2-7	-	CSARDMGYEQYF	TGCAGTGCTAGAGATATGGGCTACGAGCAGTACTTC
TRBV7-9	-	TRBJ2-7	TRBD1	CASSLGTGAWDEQYF	TGTGCCAGCAGCTTAGGGACAGGTGCTTGGGACGAGCAGTACTTC
TRBV23-1	-	TRBJ1-6	-	CASSHIGVIPSPLHF	TGCGCCAGCAGTCATATAGGGGTCATACCCTCACCCCTCCACTTT
TRBV7-9	-	TRBJ2-7	-	CASSPRLLPYEQYF	TGTGCCAGCAGCCCTCGACTACTTCCCTACGAGCAGTACTTC
TRBV6-4	-	TRBJ2-2	TRBD1	CASSDGQENTGELFF	TGTGCCAGCAGTGACGGACAGGAGAACACCGGGGAGCTGTTTTTT
TRBV1	-	TRBJ2-7	-	CTSSQVGF	TGCACCAGCAGCCAAGTGGGGTTC
TRBV27	-	TRBJ1-2	-	CASSYTAAPNYGYTF	TGTGCCAGCAGTTATACCGCGGCCCCTAACTATGGCTACACCTTC
TRBV10-3	-	TRBJ2-1	-	CAINTAISNEQFF	TGTGCCATCAACACTGCAATTAGCAATGAGCAGTTCTTC
TRBV27	-	TRBJ2-3	TRBD2	CASSPINFPGTSGREADTQYF	TGTGCCAGCAGTCCAATCAACTTCCCCGGGACTAGCGGGAGGGAGGCAGATACGCAGTATTTT
TRBV29-1	-	TRBJ2-7	-	CSVDQTATGNEQYF	TGCAGCGTTGACCAGACGGCCACGGGGAACGAGCAGTACTTC
TRBV29-1	once	TRBJ2-2	-	CSVEGNGELFF	TGCAGCGTTGAAGGCAACGGGGAGCTGTTTTTT
TRBV29-1	-	TRBJ2-1	-	CSVVTSLPEQFF	TGCAGCGTCGTTACTAGCCTGCCTGAGCAGTTCTTC
TRBV27	-	TRBJ2-1	TRBD2	CATRELAVNNEQFF	TGTGCCACCAGAGAACTAGCGGTTAACAATGAGCAGTTCTTC
TRBV30	-	TRBJ2-2	-	CAWRLQGGELFF	TGTGCCTGGAGGCTTCAGGGAGGGGAGCTGTTTTTT
TRBV18	few	TRBJ1-1	-	CASSPGTEAFF	TGTGCCAGTAGTCCAGGTACTGAAGCTTTCTTT
TRBV6-2/TRBV6-3	-	TRBJ2-7	-	CASSYLQMGEQYF	TGTGCCAGCAGTTACCTTCAGATGGGCGAGCAGTACTTC
TRBV30	-	TRBJ1-2	-	CAWSVSRNYGYTF	TGTGCCTGGAGTGTAAGCCGGAACTATGGCTACACCTTC